This T cell receptor beta chain appears in the sequencing data of a study of radiotherapy plus CTLA-4 blockade in lung cancer (dated by TCRdb to the late 2010s). Some background on the complete study: Objective responses were observed in 15% to 20% of enrolled patients, and disease control was achieved in approximately 32%.

Beyond this particular receptor, the publication reports: After treatment with radiotherapy and ipilimumab, TCR clones that came from tumors expanded in the peripheral blood. The strongest predictors of response, as reported, were early dynamic changes in blood T cell clones along with a rise in serum interferon-beta after radiation.

The CDR3 contains 14 residues, cysteine and phenylalanine counted. The kept DNA is CDR3 alone, 42 bases in frame from the first base. Reading the germline V gene gives CDR1 MNHEY and CDR2 SVGAGI. The V and J ends are trimmed by 8 bases and 1 base, leaving 12 bases between them. Turning to this clone: Its antigen is still unknown. Base qualities are not recorded, but no much larger clone differs from it by a single base.

Receptor libraries were prepared by the immunoSEQ multiplex PCR assay. Sourced from immuneACCESS, this table was stored by TCRdb with only in-frame sequences that have V and J called. A share of the clones is absent; for the studies checked, an unresolved V gene accounts for under half, and the remainder has no known explanation. In this sample the table shows around 130,000 clones, 70% to 90% of which occur a single time. Under 8% of the sample is held by the ten biggest clonotypes. The study evaluated CTLA-4 blockade (ipilimumab) given together with focal radiation therapy in patients who had chemo-refractory metastatic non-small-cell lung cancer.

This clonotype was sampled from a human donor with non-small cell lung cancer that progressed on radiotherapy plus ipilimumab. Sequencing used peripheral blood, obtained from a patient treated with radiotherapy plus ipilimumab. The V and J segments used are TRBV6-5 and TRBJ1-5; 5 matching bases give a weak D call of TRBD1. The base sequence is TGTGCCAGCGCTTCCGGGGGGAGCAATCAGCCCCAGCATTTT. Protein translation: CASASGGSNQPQHF.